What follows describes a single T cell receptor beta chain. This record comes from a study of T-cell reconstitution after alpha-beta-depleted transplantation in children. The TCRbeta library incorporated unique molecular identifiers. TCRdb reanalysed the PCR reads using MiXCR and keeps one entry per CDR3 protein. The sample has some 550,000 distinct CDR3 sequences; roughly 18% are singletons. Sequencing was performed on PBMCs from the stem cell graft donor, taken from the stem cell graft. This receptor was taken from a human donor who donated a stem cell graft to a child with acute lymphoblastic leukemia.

In nucleotides, the CDR3 is TGTGCCAGTAGTCCCGGACAAGCGGGTTACAATGAGCAGTTCTTC. This gives the protein CASSPGQAGYNEQFF. This chain joins TRBV19 and TRBJ2-1; D is perhaps TRBD2 (6 bases). Germline V CDR1 and CDR2: LNHDA, SQIVND (reference sequence). Trimming left V 5 bases short and J 4 bases short, with 15 bases between. The CDR3 has 15 amino acids. Looking up the rest from reference TRBV19 and TRBJ2-1 gives the full variable domain: DGGITQSPKYLFRKEGQNVTLSCEQNLNHDAMYWYRQDPGQGLRLIYYSQIVNDFQKGDIAEGYSVSREKKESFPLTVTSAQKNPTAFYLCASSPGQAGYNEQFFGPGTRLTVL.